These T cell receptor beta chains were read from a single sample in a study of T cells in Graves' hyperthyroidism and ophthalmopathy. TCRdb redid the calling of the multiplex PCR reads with MiXCR, one entry per CDR3 protein. The data contain a few hundred thousand distinct CDR3 sequences, over 45% of them seen just once; the ten biggest clones take up about two fifths. The sequenced material came from peripheral blood or thyroid tissue (not recorded which). Receptor source: an adult woman with Graves' disease, either hyperthyroidism or ophthalmopathy (not recorded which). Both conserved end residues are part of each CDR3. Each record gives: CDR3 protein, CDR3 DNA, J gene, CDR3 length, D gene, clone size, V gene. A D gene is named only where the DNA matches it firmly. The size of a clone is reported for some rows only, either as once, few or many, or as a class for expanded clones.

CDR3aa: CAISESAGVGQPQHF; CDR3nt: TGTGCCATCAGTGAGTCAGCAGGGGTTGGTCAGCCCCAGCATTTT; j_gene: TRBJ1-5; len: 15; d_gene: NA; abundance: many; v_gene: TRBV10-3
CDR3aa: CSANLDSYEQYF; CDR3nt: TGCAGTGCTAACCTGGACAGCTACGAGCAGTACTTC; j_gene: TRBJ2-7; len: 12; d_gene: NA; abundance: many; v_gene: TRBV20-1
CDR3aa: CASSFNSAYEQYF; CDR3nt: TGTGCCAGCAGCTTTAACTCCGCCTACGAGCAGTACTTC; j_gene: TRBJ2-7; len: 13; d_gene: NA; abundance: many; v_gene: TRBV7-9
CDR3aa: CSVQVGTGGWHQPQHF; CDR3nt: TGCAGCGTCCAGGTGGGGACAGGGGGTTGGCATCAGCCCCAGCATTTT; j_gene: TRBJ1-5; len: 16; d_gene: TRBD1; abundance: NA; v_gene: TRBV29-1
CDR3aa: CSARYAWDRGSEAFF; CDR3nt: TGCAGTGCTAGATATGCTTGGGACAGGGGTTCTGAAGCTTTCTTT; j_gene: TRBJ1-1; len: 15; d_gene: TRBD1; abundance: NA; v_gene: TRBV20-1
CDR3aa: CASSHRDRNYSGNTIYF; CDR3nt: TGTGCCAGCAGCCACCGGGACAGGAACTACTCTGGAAACACCATATATTTT; j_gene: TRBJ1-3; len: 17; d_gene: TRBD1; abundance: once; v_gene: TRBV7-9
CDR3aa: CASSESSVQPQHF; CDR3nt: TGCGCCAGCAGTGAGTCCTCCGTTCAGCCCCAGCATTTT; j_gene: TRBJ1-5; len: 13; d_gene: NA; abundance: NA; v_gene: TRBV10-1
CDR3aa: CASSEGRGGRYEQYF; CDR3nt: TGTGCCAGCAGTGAAGGTAGAGGGGGTCGGTACGAGCAGTACTTC; j_gene: TRBJ2-7; len: 15; d_gene: NA; abundance: few; v_gene: TRBV10-3
CDR3aa: CASSPHPLNQPQYF; CDR3nt: TGTGCCAGCAGCCCCCACCCCCTGAATCAGCCCCAGTACTTC; j_gene: TRBJ2-5; len: 14; d_gene: NA; abundance: NA; v_gene: TRBV7-8
CDR3aa: CASSPQGNISPLHF; CDR3nt: TGTGCCAGCAGTCCACAGGGTAACATTTCACCCCTCCACTTT; j_gene: TRBJ1-6; len: 14; d_gene: NA; abundance: many; v_gene: TRBV6-6
CDR3aa: CASSLAAPTTVYEQYF; CDR3nt: TGCGCCAGCAGCTTGGCCGCGCCGACAACCGTCTACGAGCAGTACTTC; j_gene: TRBJ2-7; len: 16; d_gene: NA; abundance: NA; v_gene: TRBV5-1
CDR3aa: CASSENRDSQETQHF; CDR3nt: TGTGCCAGCAGTGAAAACAGGGATTCCCAAGAGACCCAGCATTTT; j_gene: TRBJ1-5; len: 15; d_gene: NA; abundance: NA; v_gene: TRBV2
CDR3aa: CAISGDMNTEAFF; CDR3nt: TGTGCCATCAGTGGGGACATGAACACTGAAGCTTTCTTT; j_gene: TRBJ1-1; len: 13; d_gene: NA; abundance: NA; v_gene: TRBV10-3
CDR3aa: CASKGPLNYGYTF; CDR3nt: TGTGCCAGCAAAGGACCGTTGAACTATGGCTACACCTTC; j_gene: TRBJ1-2; len: 13; d_gene: NA; abundance: few; v_gene: TRBV28
CDR3aa: CATRTSGSSQETQYF; CDR3nt: TGTGCCACGCGGACTAGCGGGAGTTCCCAAGAGACCCAGTACTTC; j_gene: TRBJ2-5; len: 15; d_gene: TRBD2; abundance: NA; v_gene: TRBV15
CDR3aa: CASTHGVAFF; CDR3nt: TGTGCCAGCACCCACGGGGTGGCTTTCTTT; j_gene: TRBJ1-1; len: 10; d_gene: NA; abundance: NA; v_gene: TRBV2
CDR3aa: CSATAGTGRETQYF; CDR3nt: TGCAGTGCCACAGCCGGGACAGGGCGCGAGACCCAGTACTTC; j_gene: TRBJ2-5; len: 14; d_gene: TRBD1; abundance: few; v_gene: TRBV20-1
CDR3aa: CSARGGADQPQQYF; CDR3nt: TGCAGTGCTAGGGGAGGGGCGGATCAGCCCCAGCAGTACTTC; j_gene: TRBJ2-7; len: 14; d_gene: TRBD2; abundance: NA; v_gene: TRBV20-1
CDR3aa: CASSRGFPGQGQSSYEQYF; CDR3nt: TGCGCCAGCAGTCGGGGTTTTCCGGGACAGGGTCAGAGCTCCTACGAGCAGTACTTC; j_gene: TRBJ2-7; len: 19; d_gene: TRBD1; abundance: many; v_gene: TRBV10-1
CDR3aa: CASSLGTDNQPQHF; CDR3nt: TGCGCCAGCAGCTTGGGGACGGATAATCAGCCCCAGCATTTT; j_gene: TRBJ1-5; len: 14; d_gene: NA; abundance: many; v_gene: TRBV5-1
CDR3aa: CASRAGIGGTQYF; CDR3nt: TGTGCCAGCAGGGCGGGGATCGGGGGGACCCAGTACTTC; j_gene: TRBJ2-5; len: 13; d_gene: NA; abundance: many; v_gene: TRBV12-3/TRBV12-4
CDR3aa: CASSVGGTGTGQETQYF; CDR3nt: TGTGCCAGCAGCGTAGGAGGCACCGGGACAGGTCAAGAGACCCAGTACTTC; j_gene: TRBJ2-5; len: 17; d_gene: TRBD1; abundance: many; v_gene: TRBV9
CDR3aa: CSVESRRQSGTQYF; CDR3nt: TGCAGCGTTGAATCGCGGCGACAGTCCGGGACCCAGTACTTC; j_gene: TRBJ2-5; len: 14; d_gene: NA; abundance: many; v_gene: TRBV29-1
CDR3aa: CASSLGIGGTGREQYF; CDR3nt: TGCGCCAGCAGCTTGGGCATCGGAGGGACCGGGCGGGAGCAGTACTTC; j_gene: TRBJ2-7; len: 16; d_gene: NA; abundance: few; v_gene: TRBV5-1
CDR3aa: CASSLAGGREAQYF; CDR3nt: TGTGCCAGCAGTTTAGCGGGAGGGAGGGAGGCCCAGTACTTC; j_gene: TRBJ2-5; len: 14; d_gene: TRBD2; abundance: NA; v_gene: TRBV6-1
CDR3aa: CSVVGEGTDGEQYF; CDR3nt: TGCAGCGTTGTGGGGGAGGGGACAGACGGCGAGCAGTACTTC; j_gene: TRBJ2-7; len: 14; d_gene: NA; abundance: NA; v_gene: TRBV29-1
CDR3aa: CASREGTGSNQPQHF; CDR3nt: TGTGCCAGCAGGGAAGGGACAGGGAGCAATCAGCCCCAGCATTTT; j_gene: TRBJ1-5; len: 15; d_gene: TRBD1; abundance: NA; v_gene: TRBV2
CDR3aa: CASSLGRRADTEAFF; CDR3nt: TGCGCCAGCAGCTTGGGTCGCAGGGCCGACACTGAAGCTTTCTTT; j_gene: TRBJ1-1; len: 15; d_gene: NA; abundance: NA; v_gene: TRBV5-1
CDR3aa: CASSRTLSGQKLFF; CDR3nt: TGTGCCAGCAGTCGGACCCTCTCGGGGCAAAAACTGTTTTTT; j_gene: TRBJ1-4; len: 14; d_gene: NA; abundance: many; v_gene: TRBV6-5
CDR3aa: CSASQSNSPLHF; CDR3nt: TGCAGTGCTAGTCAGTCAAATTCACCCCTCCACTTT; j_gene: TRBJ1-6; len: 12; d_gene: NA; abundance: NA; v_gene: TRBV20-1
CDR3aa: CASSFSGQVVYGYTF; CDR3nt: TGTGCCAGCAGTTTCTCCGGGCAGGTTGTCTATGGCTACACCTTC; j_gene: TRBJ1-2; len: 15; d_gene: NA; abundance: NA; v_gene: TRBV12-3/TRBV12-4
CDR3aa: CASKTGVVTGELFF; CDR3nt: TGCGCCAGCAAGACCGGGGTTGTCACCGGGGAGCTGTTTTTT; j_gene: TRBJ2-2; len: 14; d_gene: NA; abundance: many; v_gene: TRBV5-1
CDR3aa: CAGGGRGPAEAFF; CDR3nt: TGTGCCGGAGGGGGCAGGGGTCCCGCTGAAGCTTTCTTT; j_gene: TRBJ1-1; len: 13; d_gene: TRBD1; abundance: NA; v_gene: TRBV6-4
CDR3aa: CSANHPLGGGNEQYF; CDR3nt: TGCAGTGCTAACCACCCTTTGGGAGGTGGGAACGAGCAGTACTTC; j_gene: TRBJ2-7; len: 15; d_gene: NA; abundance: few; v_gene: TRBV20-1
CDR3aa: CASSPTGGGGEKLFF; CDR3nt: TGTGCCAGCAGCCCGACAGGGGGCGGAGGTGAAAAACTGTTTTTT; j_gene: TRBJ1-4; len: 15; d_gene: TRBD1; abundance: NA; v_gene: TRBV7-2
CDR3aa: CSVRGGEKLFF; CDR3nt: TGCAGCGTCAGGGGAGGTGAAAAACTGTTTTTT; j_gene: TRBJ1-4; len: 11; d_gene: NA; abundance: few; v_gene: TRBV29-1
CDR3aa: CASSLGPLAGTFAETQYF; CDR3nt: TGTGCCAGCAGCTTAGGCCCTTTAGCGGGAACCTTTGCAGAGACCCAGTACTTC; j_gene: TRBJ2-5; len: 18; d_gene: TRBD2; abundance: many; v_gene: TRBV11-2
CDR3aa: CSVEGGEFYEQETQYF; CDR3nt: TGCAGCGTTGAAGGGGGTGAGTTCTACGAGCAAGAGACCCAGTACTTC; j_gene: TRBJ2-5; len: 16; d_gene: NA; abundance: NA; v_gene: TRBV29-1
CDR3aa: CSARDRQGPYGAFF; CDR3nt: TGCAGTGCTAGAGACAGACAGGGGCCTTATGGGGCTTTCTTT; j_gene: TRBJ1-1; len: 14; d_gene: TRBD1; abundance: few; v_gene: TRBV20-1